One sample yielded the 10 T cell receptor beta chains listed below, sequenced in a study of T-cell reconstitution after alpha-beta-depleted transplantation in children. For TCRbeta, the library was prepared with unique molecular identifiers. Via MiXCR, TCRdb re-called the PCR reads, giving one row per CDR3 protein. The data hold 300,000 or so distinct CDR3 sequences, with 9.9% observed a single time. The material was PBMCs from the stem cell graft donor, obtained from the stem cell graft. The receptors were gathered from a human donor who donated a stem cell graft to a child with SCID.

The CDR3 loop is CASSLAGGPLARGEQYF. CDR3 nucleotide sequence: TGTGCCAGCAGTCTAGCGGGGGGGCCTCTGGCCAGGGGGGAGCAGTACTTC. The rearrangement links TRBV27 to TRBJ2-7, with 12 bases lining up with TRBD2. V trimming: 5 bases; J trimming: 7 bases; junction bases outside the gene matches: 15. The CDR3 runs to 17 residues. In germline, CDR1 is MNHEY, CDR2 SMNVEV (reference sequence).

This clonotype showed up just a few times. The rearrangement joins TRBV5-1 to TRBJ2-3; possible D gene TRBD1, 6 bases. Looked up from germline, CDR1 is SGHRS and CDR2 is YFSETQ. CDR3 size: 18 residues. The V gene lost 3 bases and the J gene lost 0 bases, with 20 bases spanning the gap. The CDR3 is CASSYKTRGPKSTDTQYF. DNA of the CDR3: TGCGCCAGCAGCTATAAAACCAGGGGTCCTAAGAGCACAGATACGCAGTATTTT.

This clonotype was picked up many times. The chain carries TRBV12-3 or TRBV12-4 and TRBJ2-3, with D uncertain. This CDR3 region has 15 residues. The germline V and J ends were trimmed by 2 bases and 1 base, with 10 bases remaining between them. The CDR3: CASSLLTSGTDTQYF. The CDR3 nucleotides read TGTGCCAGCAGTTTATTAACTTCGGGCACAGATACGCAGTATTTT.

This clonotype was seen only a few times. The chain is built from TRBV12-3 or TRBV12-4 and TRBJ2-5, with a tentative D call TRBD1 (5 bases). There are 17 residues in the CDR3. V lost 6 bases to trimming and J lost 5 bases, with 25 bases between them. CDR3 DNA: TGTGCCAGCAGCCCAGGGAAGGGGCCGCGAAGAGAGGAGACCCAGTACTTC. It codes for CASSPGKGPRREETQYF.

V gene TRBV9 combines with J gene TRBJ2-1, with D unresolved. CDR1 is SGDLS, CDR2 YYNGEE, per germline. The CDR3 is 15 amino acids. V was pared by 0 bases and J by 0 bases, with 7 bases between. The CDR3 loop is CASSVDWSSYNEQFF. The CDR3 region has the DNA TGTGCCAGCAGCGTAGACTGGAGCTCCTACAATGAGCAGTTCTTC.

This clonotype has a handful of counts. In DNA, the CDR3 is TGCAGTGCTAGAGAGGACAACTCAAATCAGCCCCAGCATTTT. Its translation is CSAREDNSNQPQHF. The chain combines TRBV20-1 with TRBJ1-5; the D gene is possibly TRBD1 (5 bases). The CDR3 is made up of 14 amino acids. The V end lost 0 bases, the J end lost 4 bases, and 10 bases lay between the germline ends. Germline assignment: CDR1 DFQATT and CDR2 SNEGSKA (reference sequence).

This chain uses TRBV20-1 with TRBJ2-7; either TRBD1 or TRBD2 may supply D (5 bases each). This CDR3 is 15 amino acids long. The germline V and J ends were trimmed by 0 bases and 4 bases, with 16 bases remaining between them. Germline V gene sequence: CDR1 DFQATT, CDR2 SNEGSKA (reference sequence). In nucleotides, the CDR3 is TGCAGTGCTAGAGATCCCCGGGGCGCATTATACGAGCAGTACTTC. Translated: CSARDPRGALYEQYF.

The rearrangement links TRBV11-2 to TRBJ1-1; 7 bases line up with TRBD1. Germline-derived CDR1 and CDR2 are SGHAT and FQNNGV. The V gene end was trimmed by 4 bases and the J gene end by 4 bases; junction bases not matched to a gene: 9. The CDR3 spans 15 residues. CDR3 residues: CASSSIRGRFTEAFF. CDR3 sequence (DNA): TGTGCCAGCAGCTCTATCAGGGGGAGATTCACTGAAGCTTTCTTT.

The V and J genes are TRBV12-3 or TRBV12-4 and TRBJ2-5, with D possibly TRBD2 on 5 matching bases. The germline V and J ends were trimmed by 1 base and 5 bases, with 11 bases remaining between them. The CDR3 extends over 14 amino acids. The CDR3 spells CASSLDRGTETQYF. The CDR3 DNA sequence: TGTGCCAGCAGTTTAGATCGGGGTACGGAGACCCAGTACTTC.

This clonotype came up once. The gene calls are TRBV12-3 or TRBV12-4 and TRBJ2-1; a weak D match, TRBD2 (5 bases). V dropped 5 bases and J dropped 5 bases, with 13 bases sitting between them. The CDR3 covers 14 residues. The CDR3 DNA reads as TGTGCCAGCAGTCCCCTCGGGGTAAACAATGAGCAGTTCTTC. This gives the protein CASSPLGVNNEQFF.